The 4 T cell receptor beta chains listed next were all sequenced from one sample in a study of Ad26.COV2.S vaccination and SARS-CoV-2 variants. Repertoires were generated with immunoSEQ multiplex PCR, while TCRdb's copy carries only in-frame clones and drops some. The table shows hundreds of thousands of clones, with 70% to 90% occurring only once. Treatment given: roughly 20 received Ad26.COV2.S at low or high dose, single or two shots; about 5 received placebo; per-sample allocation not given. Each sample was drawn 63 days after the first injection (of vaccine or placebo). This specimen consisted of peripheral blood, obtained in a trial of Ad26.COV2.S vaccine versus placebo. Receptors originate from a person between 18 and 59 years old who received the Ad26.COV2.S COVID-19 vaccine or a placebo.

The chain uses TRBV28 and TRBJ2-2, with D possibly TRBD2 on 6 matching bases. V dropped 3 bases and J dropped 0 bases, with 11 bases sitting between them. Germline CDR1 MDHEN, CDR2 SYDVKM. This CDR3 spans 16 amino acids. The CDR3 loop reads CASSLLRDANTGELFF. In DNA, the CDR3 is TGTGCCAGCAGTTTGCTGCGGGACGCGAACACCGGGGAGCTGTTTTTT.

This clone has only one observation. The chain couples TRBV27 to TRBJ2-4; the D gene could be TRBD1 or TRBD2 (5 bases each). CDR3 length: 14 amino acids. V was clipped by 3 bases and J by 6 bases, with 12 bases between them. Germline V gene sequence: CDR1 MNHEY, CDR2 SMNVEV (reference sequence). CDR3 in amino acids: CASSFEGPRNIQYF. The DNA of the CDR3 is TGTGCCAGCAGTTTCGAGGGGCCCAGAAACATTCAGTACTTC.

This sequence joins TRBV4-3 and TRBJ2-4; TRBD2 matches at 9 bases. CDR1 is LGHNA and CDR2 is YSLEER in the germline V gene. V lost 6 bases to trimming and J lost 7 bases; unmatched junction nucleotides: 10. This CDR3 has 15 amino acids. The CDR3: CASSGSASGANIQYF. The CDR3 DNA reads as TGCGCCAGCAGTGGGTCCGCTAGCGGGGCCAACATTCAGTACTTC.

The chain carries TRBV9 and TRBJ1-2; D uncertain. CDR3 length: 14 residues. Germline V gene sequence: CDR1 SGDLS, CDR2 YYNGEE. The germline V and J ends were trimmed by 3 bases and 5 bases, with 14 bases remaining between them. In nucleotides, the CDR3 is TGTGCCAGCAGCGCCTGGGGAAAATCTTATGGCTACACCTTC. Translating it yields CASSAWGKSYGYTF.